These T cell receptor beta chains were read from a single sample in a study of shared T cell receptors in the human thymus. Profiled with immunoSEQ multiplex PCR; TCRdb holds only in-frame clones, not every one. This sample has about 660,000 clones, with around nine tenths found just once. In addition, the sample was reused for a study of human thymus T cells.

Sequencing used thymocytes. The receptor set was obtained from a boy less than two years old with a congenital heart defect. The CDR3 runs from the conserved cysteine through the conserved F or W. Each record gives: clone size, D gene, J gene, V gene, CDR3 protein, CDR3 DNA. A D gene is named only where the DNA matches it firmly. The size field is filled for only some rows; it gives once, few, many or a size class.

size: -; D: -; J: TRBJ1-2; V: TRBV5-1; CDR3: CASSLEGGTPYGYTF; DNA: TGCGCCAGCAGCTTGGAGGGGGGGACCCCCTATGGCTACACCTTC
size: -; D: TRBD2; J: TRBJ2-5; V: TRBV10-2; CDR3: CASSDVRERETQYF; DNA: TGCGCCAGCAGTGATGTGCGGGAGAGGGAGACCCAGTACTTC
size: once; D: TRBD2; J: TRBJ2-1; V: TRBV27; CDR3: CASSFRREGLRDEQFF; DNA: TGTGCCAGCAGTTTTCGGCGGGAGGGCCTCAGAGATGAGCAGTTCTTC
size: -; D: -; J: TRBJ1-4; V: TRBV15; CDR3: CATSRKRQAQGTNEKLFF; DNA: TGTGCCACCAGCAGGAAGAGACAGGCCCAGGGGACTAATGAAAAACTGTTTTTT
size: -; D: TRBD2; J: TRBJ2-7; V: TRBV4-3; CDR3: CASSHQHPSRREVYEQYF; DNA: TGCGCCAGCAGCCACCAACACCCCTCCCGGCGGGAGGTCTACGAGCAGTACTTC
size: -; D: TRBD2; J: TRBJ2-2; V: TRBV27; CDR3: CASRTILAGETGELFF; DNA: TGTGCCAGCAGGACCATTCTAGCGGGAGAGACCGGGGAGCTGTTTTTT
size: -; D: TRBD1; J: TRBJ1-1; V: TRBV4-1; CDR3: CASSQTHGTGNMNTEAFF; DNA: TGCGCCAGCAGCCAAACCCACGGGACAGGGAATATGAACACTGAAGCTTTCTTT
size: -; D: -; J: TRBJ2-2; V: TRBV19; CDR3: CASSSGVNTGELFF; DNA: TGTGCCAGTAGTTCAGGGGTTAACACCGGGGAGCTGTTTTTT
size: -; D: TRBD2; J: TRBJ2-1; V: TRBV10-3; CDR3: CAIAPSGSSDEQFF; DNA: TGTGCCATCGCCCCTAGCGGGAGTAGCGATGAGCAGTTCTTC
size: -; D: TRBD2; J: TRBJ2-7; V: TRBV4-3; CDR3: CASSPRVRGRESSYEQYF; DNA: TGCGCCAGCAGTCCAAGAGTTCGTGGGCGGGAGTCTTCCTACGAGCAGTACTTC
size: few; D: -; J: TRBJ2-6; V: TRBV14; CDR3: CASSPRAGLHSSGANVLTF; DNA: TGTGCCAGCAGCCCAAGGGCAGGGTTACACAGCTCTGGGGCCAACGTCCTGACTTTC
size: -; D: TRBD1; J: TRBJ1-1; V: TRBV14; CDR3: CASSSEGGPNNNTEAFF; DNA: TGTGCCAGCAGCTCAGAAGGGGGCCCCAACAATAACACTGAAGCTTTCTTT
size: -; D: TRBD1; J: TRBJ1-2; V: TRBV7-8; CDR3: CASSSDRVYGYTF; DNA: TGTGCCAGCAGTTCGGACAGGGTATATGGCTACACCTTC
size: -; D: TRBD1; J: TRBJ2-5; V: TRBV28; CDR3: CASSPPTGKETQYF; DNA: TGTGCCAGCAGTCCCCCGACAGGGAAAGAGACCCAGTACTTC
size: few; D: -; J: TRBJ2-7; V: TRBV7-2; CDR3: CASNLLADSYEQYF; DNA: TGTGCCAGCAACCTCTTAGCGGACTCCTACGAGCAGTACTTC
size: -; D: TRBD2; J: TRBJ2-3; V: TRBV13; CDR3: CASRLYGREVSDTQYF; DNA: TGTGCCAGCCGACTCTACGGGCGGGAGGTTTCAGATACGCAGTATTTT
size: -; D: -; J: TRBJ2-1; V: TRBV30; CDR3: CAWVCDEQFF; DNA: TGTGCCTGGGTCTGCGATGAGCAGTTCTTC
size: -; D: TRBD2; J: TRBJ2-7; V: TRBV7-2; CDR3: CASSLGLAGIYEQYF; DNA: TGTGCCAGCAGCCTCGGACTAGCGGGAATCTACGAGCAGTACTTC
size: few; D: -; J: TRBJ1-2; V: TRBV30; CDR3: CAWRGGVFRHGYTF; DNA: TGTGCCTGGAGGGGCGGGGTGTTCCGCCATGGCTACACCTTC
size: few; D: -; J: TRBJ2-2; V: TRBV4-3; CDR3: CASSQDVRATGELFF; DNA: TGCGCCAGCAGCCAAGACGTCAGGGCGACCGGGGAGCTGTTTTTT
size: few; D: -; J: TRBJ2-7; V: TRBV27; CDR3: CASSPSRGGTFYEQYF; DNA: TGTGCCAGCAGTCCCTCCCGTGGGGGGACCTTCTACGAGCAGTACTTC
size: few; D: TRBD2; J: TRBJ2-3; V: TRBV5-4; CDR3: CASSLMTSGSITSTDTQYF; DNA: TGTGCCAGCAGCTTGATGACTAGCGGGAGCATCACTAGCACAGATACGCAGTATTTT
size: -; D: -; J: TRBJ1-2; V: TRBV9; CDR3: CASSGGPYGYTF; DNA: TGTGCCAGCAGCGGCGGGCCCTATGGCTACACCTTC
size: -; D: TRBD1; J: TRBJ1-3; V: TRBV4-1; CDR3: CASSQDDGDRESGNTIYF; DNA: TGCGCCAGCAGCCAAGATGATGGGGACAGGGAATCTGGAAACACCATATATTTT
size: -; D: TRBD2; J: TRBJ2-1; V: TRBV27; CDR3: CASRVLAGPIYNEQFF; DNA: TGTGCCAGCAGGGTCCTAGCGGGACCGATCTACAATGAGCAGTTCTTC